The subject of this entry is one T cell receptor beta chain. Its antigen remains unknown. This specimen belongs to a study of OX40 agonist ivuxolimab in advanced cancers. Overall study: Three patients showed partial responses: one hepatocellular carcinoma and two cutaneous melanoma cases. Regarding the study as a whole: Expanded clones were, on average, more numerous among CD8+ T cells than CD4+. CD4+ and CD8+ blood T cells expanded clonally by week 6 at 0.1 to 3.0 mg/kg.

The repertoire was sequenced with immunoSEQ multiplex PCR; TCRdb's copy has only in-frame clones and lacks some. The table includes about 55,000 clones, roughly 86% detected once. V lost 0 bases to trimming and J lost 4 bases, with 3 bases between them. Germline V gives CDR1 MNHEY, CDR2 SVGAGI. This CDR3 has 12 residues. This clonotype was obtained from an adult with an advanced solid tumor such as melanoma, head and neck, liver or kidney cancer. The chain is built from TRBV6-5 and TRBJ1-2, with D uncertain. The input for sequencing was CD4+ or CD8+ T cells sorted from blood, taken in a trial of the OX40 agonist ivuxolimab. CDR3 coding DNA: TGTGCCAGCAGTTACTCGAGCTATGGCTACACCTTC. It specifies CASSYSSYGYTF.